The T cell receptor beta chain described here comes from a study of blood T cells in healthy people across ages. General study points: Naive CD4+ cells and diversity were both higher in long-lived donors than in aged donors.

It was with a sample-barcoded 5' primer and a J-beta primer mix that a second PCR of roughly 7 to 12 cycles was run. Every single cDNA molecule received a tag from a template-switch adaptor with 12 random nucleotides. In TCRdb, the 5' RACE reads were re-called with MiXCR into one record per CDR3 protein. Found here are 700,000 to 1,000,000 distinct CDR3 sequences, around two fifths of them singletons; the top ten hold roughly 19%. There are 19 residues in the CDR3. Turning to this clonotype: What it binds is not known.

PBMCs were isolated at a quantity of at least 6 million per sample. The chain links TRBV21-1 to TRBJ2-3; the table names TRBD1, a call not compared with the DNA. TRBV21-1 represents a pseudogene. This clonotype was obtained from a man aged 55 to 70 in good health. Sequencing used blood. CDR3 loop: CASSKKKGETSPSTDTQYF. The CDR3 DNA follows: TGTGCCAGCAGCAAAAAGAAAGGGGAGACTAGTCCTAGCACAGATACGCAGTATTTT.